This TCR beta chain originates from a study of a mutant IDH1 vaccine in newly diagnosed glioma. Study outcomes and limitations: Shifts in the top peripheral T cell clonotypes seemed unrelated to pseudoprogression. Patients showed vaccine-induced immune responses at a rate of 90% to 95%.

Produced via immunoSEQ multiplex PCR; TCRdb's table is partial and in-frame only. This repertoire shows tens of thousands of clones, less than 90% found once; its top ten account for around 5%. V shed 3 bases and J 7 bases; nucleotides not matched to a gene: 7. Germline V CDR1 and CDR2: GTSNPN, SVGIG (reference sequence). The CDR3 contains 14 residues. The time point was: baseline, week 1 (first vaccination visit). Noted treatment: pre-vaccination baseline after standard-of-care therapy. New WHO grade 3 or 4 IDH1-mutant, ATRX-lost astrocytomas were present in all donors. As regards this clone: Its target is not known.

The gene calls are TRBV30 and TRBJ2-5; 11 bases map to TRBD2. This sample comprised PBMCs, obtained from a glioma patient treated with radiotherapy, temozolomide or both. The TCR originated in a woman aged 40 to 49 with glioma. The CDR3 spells CAWRVSGRAATQYF. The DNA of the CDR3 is TGTGCCTGGAGAGTTAGCGGGAGGGCCGCGACCCAGTACTTC.